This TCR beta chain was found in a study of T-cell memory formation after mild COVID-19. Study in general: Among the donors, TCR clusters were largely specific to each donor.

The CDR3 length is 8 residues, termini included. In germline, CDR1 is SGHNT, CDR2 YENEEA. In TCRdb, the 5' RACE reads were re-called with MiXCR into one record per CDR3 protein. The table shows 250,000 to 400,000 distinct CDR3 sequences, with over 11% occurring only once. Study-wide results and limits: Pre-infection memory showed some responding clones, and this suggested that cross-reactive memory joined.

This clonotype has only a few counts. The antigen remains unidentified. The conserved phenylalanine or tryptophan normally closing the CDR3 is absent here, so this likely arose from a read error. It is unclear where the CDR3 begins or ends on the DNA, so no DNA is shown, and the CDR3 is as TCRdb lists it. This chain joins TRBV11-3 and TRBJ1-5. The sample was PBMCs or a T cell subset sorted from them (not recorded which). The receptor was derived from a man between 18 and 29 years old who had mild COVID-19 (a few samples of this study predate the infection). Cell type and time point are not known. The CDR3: CASSAWTH.